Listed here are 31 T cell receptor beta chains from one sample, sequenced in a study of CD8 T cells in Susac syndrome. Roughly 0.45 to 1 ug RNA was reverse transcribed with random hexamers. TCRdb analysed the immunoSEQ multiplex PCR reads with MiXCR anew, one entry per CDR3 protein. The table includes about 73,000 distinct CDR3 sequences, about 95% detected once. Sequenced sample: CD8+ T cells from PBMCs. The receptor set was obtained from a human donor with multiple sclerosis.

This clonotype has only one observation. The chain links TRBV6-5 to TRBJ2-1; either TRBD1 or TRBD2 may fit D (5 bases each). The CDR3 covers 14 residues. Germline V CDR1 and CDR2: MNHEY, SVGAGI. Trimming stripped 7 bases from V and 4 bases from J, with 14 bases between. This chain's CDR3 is CASTLGVGYNEQFF. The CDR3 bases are TGTGCCAGCACCCTGGGGGTAGGGTACAATGAGCAGTTCTTC.

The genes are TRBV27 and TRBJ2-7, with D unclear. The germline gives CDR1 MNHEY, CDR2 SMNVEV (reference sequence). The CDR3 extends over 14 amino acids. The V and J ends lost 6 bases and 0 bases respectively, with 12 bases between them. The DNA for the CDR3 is TGTGCCAGCAGCGCTGAAGCCAGCTCCTACGAGCAGTACTTC. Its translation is CASSAEASSYEQYF.

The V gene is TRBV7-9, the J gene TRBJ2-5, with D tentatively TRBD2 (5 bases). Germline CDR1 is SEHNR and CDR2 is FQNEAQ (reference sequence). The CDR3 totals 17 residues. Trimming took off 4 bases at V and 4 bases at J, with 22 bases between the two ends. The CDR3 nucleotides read TGTGCCAGCAGCTCAAACTCCGGGATCGGTCCTGGAGAGACCCAGTACTTC. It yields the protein CASSSNSGIGPGETQYF.

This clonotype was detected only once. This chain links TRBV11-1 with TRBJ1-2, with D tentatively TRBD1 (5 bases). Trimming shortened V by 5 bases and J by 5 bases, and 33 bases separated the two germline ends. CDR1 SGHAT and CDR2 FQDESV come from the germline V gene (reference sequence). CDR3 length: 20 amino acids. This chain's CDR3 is CASSPPLRAPRHGAQYGYTF. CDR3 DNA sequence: TGTGCCAGCAGCCCCCCTTTGAGGGCACCTCGGCACGGGGCCCAGTATGGCTACACCTTC.

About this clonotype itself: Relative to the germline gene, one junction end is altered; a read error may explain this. The CDR3, as DNA: TGTGCCTGGACCCCCCTCGGCAGGGGAAACTCTGGCTACACCTTC. Its translation: CAWTPLGRGNSGYTF. The genes are TRBV30 and TRBJ1-2; the D gene is possibly TRBD1 (6 bases). Germline V gene lookup returns CDR1 GTSNPN and CDR2 SVGIG (reference sequence). This CDR3 has 15 amino acids.

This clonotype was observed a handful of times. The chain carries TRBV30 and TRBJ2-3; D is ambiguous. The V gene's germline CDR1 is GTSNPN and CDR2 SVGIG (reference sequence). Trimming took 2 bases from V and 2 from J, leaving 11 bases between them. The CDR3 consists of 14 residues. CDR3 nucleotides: TGTGCCTGGAGTCCTACCGGGTACACAGATACGCAGTATTTT. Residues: CAWSPTGYTDTQYF.

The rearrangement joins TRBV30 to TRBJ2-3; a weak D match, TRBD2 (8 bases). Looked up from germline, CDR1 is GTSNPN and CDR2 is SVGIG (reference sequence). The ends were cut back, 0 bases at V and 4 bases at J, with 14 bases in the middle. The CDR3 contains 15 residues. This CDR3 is CAWSVGRGRADTQYF. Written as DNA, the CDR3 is TGTGCCTGGAGTGTCGGGAGGGGGCGGGCAGATACGCAGTATTTT. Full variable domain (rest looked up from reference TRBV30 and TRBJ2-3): SQTIHQWPATLVQPVGSPLSLECTVEGTSNPNLYWYRQAAGRGLQLLFYSVGIGQISSEVPQNLSASRPQDRQFILSSKKLLLSDSGFYLCAWSVGRGRADTQYFGPGTRLTVL.

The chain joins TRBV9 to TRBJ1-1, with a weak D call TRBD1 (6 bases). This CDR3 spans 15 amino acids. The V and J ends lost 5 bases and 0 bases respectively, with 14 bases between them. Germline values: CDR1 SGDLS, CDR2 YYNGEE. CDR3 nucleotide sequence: TGTGCCAGCAGACCGCAGGGGTACATGAACACTGAAGCTTTCTTT. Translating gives CASRPQGYMNTEAFF.

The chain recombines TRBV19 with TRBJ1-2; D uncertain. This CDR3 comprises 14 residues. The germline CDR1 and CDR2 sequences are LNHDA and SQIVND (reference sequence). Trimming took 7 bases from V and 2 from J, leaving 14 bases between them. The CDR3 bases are TGTGCCAGTACCCCTGGTGCCGGGAACTATGGCTACACCTTC. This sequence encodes CASTPGAGNYGYTF.

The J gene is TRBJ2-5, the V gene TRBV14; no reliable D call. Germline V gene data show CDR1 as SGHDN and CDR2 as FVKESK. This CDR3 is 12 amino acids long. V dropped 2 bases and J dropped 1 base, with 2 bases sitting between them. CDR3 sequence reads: CASSQSQETQYF. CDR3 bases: TGTGCCAGCAGCCAATCCCAAGAGACCCAGTACTTC.

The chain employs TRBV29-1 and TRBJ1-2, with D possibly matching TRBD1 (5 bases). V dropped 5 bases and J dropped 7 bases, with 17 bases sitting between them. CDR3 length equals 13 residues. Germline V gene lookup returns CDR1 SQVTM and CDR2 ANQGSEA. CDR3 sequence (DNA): TGCAGCGTTACCGTTGGAGGGGAAGGTGGCTACACCTTC. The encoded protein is CSVTVGGEGGYTF.

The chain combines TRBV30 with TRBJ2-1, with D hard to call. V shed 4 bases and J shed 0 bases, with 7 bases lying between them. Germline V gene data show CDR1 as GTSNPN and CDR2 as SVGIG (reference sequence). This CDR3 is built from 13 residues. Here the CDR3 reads CAWMVGSYNEQFF. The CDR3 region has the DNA TGTGCCTGGATGGTAGGCTCCTACAATGAGCAGTTCTTC.

The CDR3 region has the DNA TGTGCCAGCAGTTACACCCAGTATCAGCCCCAGCATTTT. Translated: CASSYTQYQPQHF. This chain joins TRBV12-3 or TRBV12-4 and TRBJ1-5; D remains ambiguous. The V end was cut by 4 bases, the J end by 5 bases, with 9 bases between. CDR3 length: 13 amino acids.

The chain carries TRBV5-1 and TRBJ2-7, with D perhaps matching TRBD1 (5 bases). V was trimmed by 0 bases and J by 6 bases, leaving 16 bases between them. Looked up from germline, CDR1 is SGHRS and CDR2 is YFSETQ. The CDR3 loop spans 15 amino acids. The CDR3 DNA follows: TGCGCCAGCAGCTTGGGGCAGGGTAAACGCGCCGAGCAGTACTTC. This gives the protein CASSLGQGKRAEQYF.

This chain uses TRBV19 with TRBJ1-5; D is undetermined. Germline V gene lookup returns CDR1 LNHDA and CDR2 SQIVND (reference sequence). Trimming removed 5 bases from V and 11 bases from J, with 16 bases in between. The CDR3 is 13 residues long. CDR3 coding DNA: TGTGCCAGTAGTGCCACTGAGGGCGAGACCCAGCATTTT. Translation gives CASSATEGETQHF.

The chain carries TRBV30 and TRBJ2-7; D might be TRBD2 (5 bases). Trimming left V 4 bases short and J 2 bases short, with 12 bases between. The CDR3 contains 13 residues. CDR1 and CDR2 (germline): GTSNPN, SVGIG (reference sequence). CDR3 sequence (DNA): TGTGCCTGGACCGGCGGCGGGCCCTACGAGCAGTACTTC. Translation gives CAWTGGGPYEQYF.

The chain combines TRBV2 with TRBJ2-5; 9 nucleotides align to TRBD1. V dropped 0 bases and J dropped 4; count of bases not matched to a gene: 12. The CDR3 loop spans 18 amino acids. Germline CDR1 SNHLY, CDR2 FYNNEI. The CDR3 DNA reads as TGTGCCAGCAGTGAAGCGCTTAAAAGGACAGGGGAGGGAGAGACCCAGTACTTC. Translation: CASSEALKRTGEGETQYF.

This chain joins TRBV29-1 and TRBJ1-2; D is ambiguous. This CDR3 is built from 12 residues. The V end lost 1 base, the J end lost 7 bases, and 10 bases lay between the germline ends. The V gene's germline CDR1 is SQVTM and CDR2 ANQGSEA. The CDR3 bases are TGCAGCGTTGAAGTCAGTGAAGGTGGCTACACCTTC. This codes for CSVEVSEGGYTF.

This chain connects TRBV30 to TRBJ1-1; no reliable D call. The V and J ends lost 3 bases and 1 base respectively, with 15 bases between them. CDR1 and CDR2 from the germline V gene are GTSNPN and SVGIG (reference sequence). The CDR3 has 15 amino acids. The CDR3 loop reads CAWSVLGRENTEAFF. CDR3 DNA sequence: TGTGCCTGGAGCGTTCTAGGACGGGAGAACACTGAAGCTTTCTTT.

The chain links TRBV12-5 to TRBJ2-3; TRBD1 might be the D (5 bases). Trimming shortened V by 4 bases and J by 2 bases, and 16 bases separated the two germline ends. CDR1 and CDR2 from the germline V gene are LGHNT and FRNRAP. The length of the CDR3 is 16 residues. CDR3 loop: CASGSSETANTDTQYF. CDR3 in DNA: TGTGCTAGTGGTTCGTCGGAGACAGCCAACACAGATACGCAGTATTTT.

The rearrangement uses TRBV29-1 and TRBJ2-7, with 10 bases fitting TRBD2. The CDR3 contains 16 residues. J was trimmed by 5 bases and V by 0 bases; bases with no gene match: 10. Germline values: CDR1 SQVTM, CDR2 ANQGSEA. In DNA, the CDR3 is TGCAGCGTTGAAGAAAGGGGGCTAGCGGGAGTCGACGAGCAGTACTTC. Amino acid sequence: CSVEERGLAGVDEQYF.

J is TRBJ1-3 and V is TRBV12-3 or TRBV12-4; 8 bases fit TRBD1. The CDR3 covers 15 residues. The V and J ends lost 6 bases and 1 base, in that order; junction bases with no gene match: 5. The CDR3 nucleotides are TGTGCCAGCAGCCCACGGACAGGGTCTGGAAACACCATATATTTT. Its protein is CASSPRTGSGNTIYF.

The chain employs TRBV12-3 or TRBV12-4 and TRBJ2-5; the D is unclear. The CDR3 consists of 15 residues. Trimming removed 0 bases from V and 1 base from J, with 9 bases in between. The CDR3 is CASSLASQPQETQYF. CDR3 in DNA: TGTGCCAGCAGTTTAGCGAGCCAGCCCCAAGAGACCCAGTACTTC.

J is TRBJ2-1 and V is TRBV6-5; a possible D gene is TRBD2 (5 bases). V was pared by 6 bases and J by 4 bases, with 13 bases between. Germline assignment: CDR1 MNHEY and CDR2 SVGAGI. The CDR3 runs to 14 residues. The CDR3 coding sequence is TGTGCCAGCAGGGACTCATCGGGATACAATGAGCAGTTCTTC. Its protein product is CASRDSSGYNEQFF.

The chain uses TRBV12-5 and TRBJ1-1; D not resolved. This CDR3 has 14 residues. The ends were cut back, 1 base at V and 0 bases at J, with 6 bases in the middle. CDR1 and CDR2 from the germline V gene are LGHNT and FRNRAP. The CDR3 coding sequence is TGTGCTAGTGGTTTGGGGCTCATGAACACTGAAGCTTTCTTT. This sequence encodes CASGLGLMNTEAFF.

In DNA form, the CDR3 reads TGTGCCAGCAGTCCAGGCCACGGGGGCTATGGCTACACCTTC. Encoded protein: CASSPGHGGYGYTF. The V and J genes are TRBV27 and TRBJ1-2, with TRBD1 as a possible D gene (5 bases). Trimming left V 5 bases short and J 4 bases short, with 14 bases between. This CDR3 spans 14 amino acids. CDR1 is MNHEY and CDR2 is SMNVEV in the germline V gene (reference sequence).

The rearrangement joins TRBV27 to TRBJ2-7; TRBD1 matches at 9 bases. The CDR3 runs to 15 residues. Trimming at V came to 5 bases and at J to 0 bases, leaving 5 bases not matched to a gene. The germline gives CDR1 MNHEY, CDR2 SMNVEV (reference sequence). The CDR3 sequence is CASSARQGGSYEQYF. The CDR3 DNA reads TGTGCCAGCAGTGCCCGACAGGGGGGCTCCTACGAGCAGTACTTC.

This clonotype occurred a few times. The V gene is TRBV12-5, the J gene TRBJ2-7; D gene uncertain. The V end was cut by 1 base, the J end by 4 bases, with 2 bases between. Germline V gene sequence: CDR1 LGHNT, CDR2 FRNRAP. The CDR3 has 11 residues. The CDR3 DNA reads TGTGCTAGTGGTTTGGAGTACGAGCAGTACTTC. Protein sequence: CASGLEYEQYF.

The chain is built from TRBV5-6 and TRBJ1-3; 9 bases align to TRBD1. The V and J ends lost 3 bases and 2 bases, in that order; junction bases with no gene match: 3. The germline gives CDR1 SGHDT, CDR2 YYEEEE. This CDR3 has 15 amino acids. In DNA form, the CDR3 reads TGTGCCAGCAGCTCGACAGGGGGGGCTGGAAACACCATATATTTT. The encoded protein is CASSSTGGAGNTIYF.

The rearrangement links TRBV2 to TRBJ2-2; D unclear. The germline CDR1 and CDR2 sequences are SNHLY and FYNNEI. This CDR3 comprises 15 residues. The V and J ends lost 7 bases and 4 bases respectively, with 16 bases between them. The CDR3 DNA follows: TGTGCCAGCATGGTAGGACCAGGCGCCACCGGGGAGCTGTTTTTT. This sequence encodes CASMVGPGATGELFF.

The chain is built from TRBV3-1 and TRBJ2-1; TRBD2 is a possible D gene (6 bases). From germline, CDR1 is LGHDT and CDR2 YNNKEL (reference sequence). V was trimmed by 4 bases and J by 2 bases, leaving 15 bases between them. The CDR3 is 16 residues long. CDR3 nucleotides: TGTGCCAGCAGCCTATTAGGCGGGACTCCCTACAATGAGCAGTTCTTC. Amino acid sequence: CASSLLGGTPYNEQFF.